What follows are 13 T cell receptor beta chains derived from one specimen sequenced in a study of blood T cell repertoires in COVID-19 (dated by TCRdb to 2020 to 2021). To prepare the library, the immunoSEQ multiplex PCR assay was applied. This is the immuneACCESS table as TCRdb keeps it, with only in-frame sequences that have V and J called. A part of the clones is gone; compared with another copy, unresolved V genes explain less than half, and the rest is unexplained. The table for this sample lists under 200,000 clones; about 86% of them were counted only once. The top ten constitute 7.3% of the sample. Sample: PBMCs or T cells enriched from blood (not recorded which). The receptors here all came from a man between 50 and 59 years old who had recovered from COVID-19.

The chain carries TRBV11-2 and TRBJ2-2; 8 bases are a match to TRBD2. V dropped 0 bases and J dropped 1; count of bases not matched to a gene: 7. This CDR3 has 18 amino acids. Germline V gene sequence: CDR1 SGHAT, CDR2 FQNNGV. DNA for the CDR3: TGTGCCAGCAGCTTAGAGCGCGCGGGGGGCCTGAACACCGGGGAGCTGTTTTTT. This sequence encodes CASSLERAGGLNTGELFF.

In its sample, this clone was seen once. The CDR3 region has the DNA TGTGCCAGCAGTGAGCGAAATGAGCAGTTCTTC. It is translated as CASSERNEQFF. The chain carries TRBV6-1 and TRBJ2-1; the D is unclear. The V end lost 3 bases, the J end lost 7 bases, and 4 bases lay between the germline ends. Germline assignment: CDR1 MNHNS and CDR2 SASEGT. The CDR3 has 11 residues.

The chain uses TRBV30 and TRBJ1-4; 7 bases agree with TRBD1. Germline V lookup: CDR1 GTSNPN, CDR2 SVGIG (reference sequence). The V and J ends lost 0 bases and 7 bases, in that order; junction bases with no gene match: 8. The CDR3 has 15 residues. In DNA, the CDR3 is TGTGCCTGGAGTGTACAGGGGATTAAAGGTGAAAAACTGTTTTTT. It translates to CAWSVQGIKGEKLFF.

The rearrangement links TRBV7-6 to TRBJ1-3, with 12 positions matching TRBD1. CDR1 is SGHVS and CDR2 is FNYEAQ in the germline V gene. The CDR3 totals 17 residues. The V segment lost 4 bases and the J segment 0 bases; nucleotides outside the gene matches: 4. CDR3 DNA: TGTGCCAGCAGCTCCGGGACAGGGGGCCTCTCTGGAAACACCATATATTTT. Translated, it gives CASSSGTGGLSGNTIYF.

This clone has only one observation. The chain combines TRBV15 with TRBJ2-1, with 14 bases matching TRBD2. Germline V lookup: CDR1 LNHNV, CDR2 YYDKDF (reference sequence). With 3 bases clipped from V and 8 bases from J, the junction kept 3 bases outside the gene matches. The CDR3 length is 15 residues. Here the CDR3 reads CATSSGTSGGDEQFF. CDR3 DNA: TGTGCCACCAGCAGCGGGACTAGCGGGGGCGATGAGCAGTTCTTC.

The rearrangement uses TRBV24-1 and TRBJ1-5; 8 bases fit TRBD1. In germline, CDR1 is KGHDR, CDR2 SFDVKD. Germline trimming cut 2 bases from V and 8 bases from J; bases unmatched to any gene: 13. The CDR3 length is 17 residues. The CDR3 coding sequence is TGTGCCACCAGTGATTCCTCACCGGACAGGGAAGTCAAGCCCCAGCATTTT. Protein sequence: CATSDSSPDREVKPQHF.

V and J are TRBV18 and TRBJ2-6, with 8 bases fitting TRBD2. J was trimmed by 0 bases and V by 4 bases; bases with no gene match: 11. This CDR3 has 19 residues. Germline CDR1 KGHSH, CDR2 LQKENI. The CDR3 coding sequence is TGTGCCAGCTCACTTACGCCGGGGGGGTCCAGCTCTGGGGCCAACGTCCTGACTTTC. Translation: CASSLTPGGSSSGANVLTF.

V and J are TRBV30 and TRBJ1-4, with D unresolved. Germline assignment: CDR1 GTSNPN and CDR2 SVGIG (reference sequence). Deletions cut 4 bases from V and 7 bases from J, with 13 bases between. The CDR3 contains 13 residues. CDR3 sequence: CAWTGGIGEKLFF. The DNA for the CDR3 is TGTGCCTGGACTGGAGGAATTGGTGAAAAACTGTTTTTT. Filled out from reference TRBV30 and TRBJ1-4, the complete variable domain reads SQTIHQWPATLVQPVGSPLSLECTVEGTSNPNLYWYRQAAGRGLQLLFYSVGIGQISSEVPQNLSASRPQDRQFILSSKKLLLSDSGFYLCAWTGGIGEKLFFGSGTQLSVL.

The chain links TRBV4-2 to TRBJ2-2, with TRBD1 as a possible D gene (6 bases). Germline V gives CDR1 LGHNA, CDR2 YNFKEQ. The CDR3 consists of 16 residues. V was pared by 0 bases and J by 5 bases, with 13 bases between. CDR3 bases: TGTGCCAGCAGCCAAGAAAGGTGGCAGGGGACCGGGGAGCTGTTTTTT. As protein: CASSQERWQGTGELFF.

This clone occurred a few times. This chain joins TRBV11-3 and TRBJ1-2, with D perhaps matching TRBD1 (6 bases). Per the germline V gene, CDR1 is SGHNT and CDR2 is YENEEA. V lost 5 bases to trimming and J lost 0 bases, with 16 bases between them. The CDR3 has 16 amino acids. The CDR3 region is CASSPRGGFTNYGYTF. DNA of the CDR3: TGTGCCAGCAGCCCTAGGGGGGGATTCACTAACTATGGCTACACCTTC.

The V and J genes are TRBV3-1 (or the pseudogene TRBV3-2) and TRBJ1-1, with TRBD1 matching 7 bases. Germline-derived CDR1 and CDR2 are LGHDT and YNNKEL (reference sequence). This CDR3 is built from 14 residues. After removal of 3 bases from V and 4 bases from J, the junction contained 5 bases not matched to a gene. The CDR3 coding sequence is TGTGCCAGCAGCCACACAGGGGCAGGCACTGAAGCTTTCTTT. Translating gives CASSHTGAGTEAFF.

V is TRBV18 and J is TRBJ2-7; tentatively, D is TRBD1 (5 bases). CDR1 KGHSH and CDR2 LQKENI come from the germline V gene. The germline V and J ends were trimmed by 2 bases and 2 bases, with 7 bases remaining between them. The CDR3 has 13 amino acids. The CDR3 nucleotides read TGTGCCAGCTCACCAGGGGCCACCTACGAGCAGTACTTC. Protein sequence: CASSPGATYEQYF.

The V and J genes are TRBV18 and TRBJ2-7, with a possible D match to TRBD1 (6 bases). V lost 3 bases to trimming and J lost 5 bases, with 11 bases between them. The CDR3 loop spans 13 amino acids. Germline loops: CDR1 KGHSH, CDR2 LQKENI. Here the CDR3 DNA reads TGTGCCAGCTCACCCCAGGGGCAGAACGAGCAGTACTTC. It specifies CASSPQGQNEQYF.